Listed here are 5 T cell receptor beta chains from one sample, sequenced in a study of blood T cell repertoires in COVID-19. The table came from immunoSEQ multiplex PCR; TCRdb's copy has only in-frame clones and leaves some out. The table records about 400,000 clones, 88% of them present only once. Material: PBMCs or T cells enriched from blood (not recorded which). These receptors were taken from a woman aged 40 to 50 with acute COVID-19.

V is TRBV5-1 and J is TRBJ1-3; the D gene is possibly TRBD1 (6 bases). The germline V gene encodes CDR1 SGHRS and CDR2 YFSETQ. This CDR3 is built from 15 residues. Trimming removed 4 bases from V and 1 base from J, with 12 bases in between. CDR3 nucleotides: TGCGCCAGCAGCGCCGAGGGGACATCTGGAAACACCATATATTTT. This encodes CASSAEGTSGNTIYF.

The chain combines TRBV7-2 with TRBJ2-5, with a possible D match to TRBD1 (5 bases). This CDR3 has 15 residues. Per germline, CDR1 SGHTA and CDR2 FQGNSA. Between the trimmed V and J ends, which lost 5 bases and 2 bases, there was a span of 15 bases. Written as DNA, the CDR3 is TGTGCCAGCAGCCCTAATTGGGGCCCACAAGAGACCCAGTACTTC. This translates into CASSPNWGPQETQYF.

This clone has only a few counts. The rearrangement links TRBV4-1 to TRBJ2-1, with 7 positions matching TRBD2. The CDR3 totals 14 residues. CDR1 is MGHRA, CDR2 YSYEKL, per germline. After removal of 5 bases from V and 8 bases from J, the junction contained 9 bases not matched to a gene. The CDR3 spells CASSVAGVLDEQFF. CDR3 coding DNA: TGCGCCAGCAGCGTCGCGGGGGTTTTAGATGAGCAGTTCTTC.

The CDR3 bases are TGTGCCAGCAGTTACTCGAGGCAGGGCGACACTGAAGCTTTCTTT. Translated: CASSYSRQGDTEAFF. The chain employs TRBV6-5 and TRBJ1-1; a possible D gene is TRBD1 (5 bases). The V and J ends lost 0 bases and 3 bases respectively, with 11 bases between them. Germline-derived CDR1 and CDR2 are MNHEY and SVGAGI. CDR3 length: 15 amino acids.

This chain links TRBV7-2 with TRBJ2-5; TRBD2 might be the D (7 bases). The V gene lost 1 base and the J gene lost 5 bases, with 14 bases spanning the gap. CDR3 size: 15 residues. Germline lookup yields CDR1 SGHTA and CDR2 FQGNSA. The CDR3 nucleotides read TGTGCCAGCAGCTTAGTAGACGGGGGGCCTGAGACCCAGTACTTC. Residues: CASSLVDGGPETQYF.